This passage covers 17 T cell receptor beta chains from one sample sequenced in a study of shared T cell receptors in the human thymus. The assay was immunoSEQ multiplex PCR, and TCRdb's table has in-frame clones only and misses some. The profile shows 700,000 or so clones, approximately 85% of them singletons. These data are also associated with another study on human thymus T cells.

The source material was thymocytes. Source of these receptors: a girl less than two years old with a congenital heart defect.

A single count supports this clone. CDR3: CASSPRGAGCYEQYF. DNA of the CDR3: TGTGCCAGCTCACCACGGGGCGCGGGGTGCTACGAGCAGTACTTC. The genes are TRBV18 and TRBJ2-7; a possible D gene is TRBD2 (6 bases). The V gene lost 1 base and the J gene lost 3 bases, with 13 bases spanning the gap. This CDR3 spans 15 amino acids. CDR1 and CDR2 (germline): KGHSH, LQKENI.

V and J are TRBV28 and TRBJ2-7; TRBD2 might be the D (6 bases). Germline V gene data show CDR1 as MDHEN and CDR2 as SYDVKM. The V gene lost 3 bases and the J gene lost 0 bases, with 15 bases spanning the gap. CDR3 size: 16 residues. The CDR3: CASSFPEAGSSYEQYF. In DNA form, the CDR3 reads TGTGCCAGCAGTTTCCCAGAGGCGGGGAGCTCCTACGAGCAGTACTTC.

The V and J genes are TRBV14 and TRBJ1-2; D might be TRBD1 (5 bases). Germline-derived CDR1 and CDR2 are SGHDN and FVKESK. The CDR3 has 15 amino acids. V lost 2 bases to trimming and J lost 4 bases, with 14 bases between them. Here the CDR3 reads CASSQTPQGSYGYTF. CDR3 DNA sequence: TGTGCCAGCAGCCAAACCCCCCAGGGATCCTATGGCTACACCTTC. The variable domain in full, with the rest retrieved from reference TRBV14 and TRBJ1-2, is EAGVTQFPSHSVIEKGQTVTLRCDPISGHDNLYWYRRVMGKEIKFLLHFVKESKQDESGMPNNRFLAERTGGTYSTLKVQPAELEDSGVYFCASSQTPQGSYGYTFGSGTRLTVV.

CDR3 sequence reads: CASMVQGMNTEAFF. DNA for the CDR3: TGTGCCAGCATGGTCCAGGGCATGAACACTGAAGCTTTCTTT. The chain carries TRBV2 and TRBJ1-1; TRBD1 is a possible D gene (5 bases). The CDR3 is 14 residues long. In germline, CDR1 is SNHLY, CDR2 FYNNEI. Trimming pared 7 bases from V and 0 bases from J, leaving 12 bases between.

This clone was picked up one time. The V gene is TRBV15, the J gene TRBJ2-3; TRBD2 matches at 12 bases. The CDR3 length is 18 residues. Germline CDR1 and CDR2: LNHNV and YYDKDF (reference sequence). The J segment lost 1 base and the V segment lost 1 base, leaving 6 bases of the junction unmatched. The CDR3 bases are TGTGCCACCAGCAGAGCCACGGGACTAGCGGGTCGCACAGATACGCAGTATTTT. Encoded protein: CATSRATGLAGRTDTQYF.

The CDR3 protein is CASSLGTRVVGYTF. Written as DNA, the CDR3 is TGCGCCAGCAGCTTGGGGACCAGGGTGGTTGGCTACACCTTC. The gene calls are TRBV5-1 and TRBJ1-2, with a weak D call TRBD1 (5 bases). Germline loops: CDR1 SGHRS, CDR2 YFSETQ. The CDR3 loop spans 14 amino acids. V was trimmed by 0 bases and J by 7 bases, leaving 13 bases between them.

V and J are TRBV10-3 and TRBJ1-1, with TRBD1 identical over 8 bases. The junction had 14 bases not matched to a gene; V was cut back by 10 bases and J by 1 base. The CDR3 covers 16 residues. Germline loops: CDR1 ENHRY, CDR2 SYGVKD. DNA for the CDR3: TGTGCCACCCAGGGACAGGAAGTGATAGAGAACACTGAAGCTTTCTTT. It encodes CATQGQEVIENTEAFF.

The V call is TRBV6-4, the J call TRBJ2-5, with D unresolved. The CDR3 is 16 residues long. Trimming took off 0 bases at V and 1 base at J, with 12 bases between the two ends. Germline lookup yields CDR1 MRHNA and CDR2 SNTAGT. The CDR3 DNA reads TGTGCCAGCAGTGACTCCTTTTCCCAGATCCAAGAGACCCAGTACTTC. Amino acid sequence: CASSDSFSQIQETQYF.

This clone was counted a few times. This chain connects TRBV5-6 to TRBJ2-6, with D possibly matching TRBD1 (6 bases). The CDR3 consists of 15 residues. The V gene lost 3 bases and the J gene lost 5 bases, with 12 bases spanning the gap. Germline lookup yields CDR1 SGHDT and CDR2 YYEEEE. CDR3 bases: TGTGCCAGCAGCTCGTGGGGGCTGAGGGCCAACGTCCTGACTTTC. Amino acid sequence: CASSSWGLRANVLTF.

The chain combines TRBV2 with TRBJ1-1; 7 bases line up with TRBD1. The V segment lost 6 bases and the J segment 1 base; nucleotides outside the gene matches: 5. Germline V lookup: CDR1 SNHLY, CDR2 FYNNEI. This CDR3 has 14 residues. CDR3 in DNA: TGTGCCAGCAGGCGACAGGGAGCGAACACTGAAGCTTTCTTT. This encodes CASRRQGANTEAFF.

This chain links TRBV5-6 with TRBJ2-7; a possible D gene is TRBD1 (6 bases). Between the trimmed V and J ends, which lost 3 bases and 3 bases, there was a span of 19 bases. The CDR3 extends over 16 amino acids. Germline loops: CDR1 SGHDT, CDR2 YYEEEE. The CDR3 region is CASSSGQGPILYEQYF. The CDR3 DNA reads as TGTGCCAGCAGCTCGGGCCAGGGGCCCATCCTCTACGAGCAGTACTTC.

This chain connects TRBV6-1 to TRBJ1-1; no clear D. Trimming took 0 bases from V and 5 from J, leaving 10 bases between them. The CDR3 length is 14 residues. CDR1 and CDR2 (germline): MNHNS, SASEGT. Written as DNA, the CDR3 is TGTGCCAGCAGTGAAGCCCGGGGTGTTACTGAAGCTTTCTTT. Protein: CASSEARGVTEAFF.

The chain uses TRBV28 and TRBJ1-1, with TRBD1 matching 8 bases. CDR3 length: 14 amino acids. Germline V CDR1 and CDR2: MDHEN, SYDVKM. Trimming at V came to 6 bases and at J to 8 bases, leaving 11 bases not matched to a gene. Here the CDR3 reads CASSPAFWDREAFF. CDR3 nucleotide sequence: TGTGCCAGCAGCCCTGCCTTTTGGGACAGGGAAGCTTTCTTT.

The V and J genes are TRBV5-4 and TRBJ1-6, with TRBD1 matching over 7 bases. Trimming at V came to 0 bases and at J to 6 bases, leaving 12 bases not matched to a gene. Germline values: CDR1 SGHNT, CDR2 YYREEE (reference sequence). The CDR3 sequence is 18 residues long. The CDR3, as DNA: TGTGCCAGCAGCTTGGTCCCGGGACAGCAACTAGTTAATTCACCCCTCCACTTT. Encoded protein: CASSLVPGQQLVNSPLHF.

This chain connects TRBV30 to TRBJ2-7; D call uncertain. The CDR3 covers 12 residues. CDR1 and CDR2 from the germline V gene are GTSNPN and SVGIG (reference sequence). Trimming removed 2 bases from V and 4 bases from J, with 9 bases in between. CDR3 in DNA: TGTGCCTGGAGTCCCTCGAGATACGAGCAGTACTTC. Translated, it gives CAWSPSRYEQYF.

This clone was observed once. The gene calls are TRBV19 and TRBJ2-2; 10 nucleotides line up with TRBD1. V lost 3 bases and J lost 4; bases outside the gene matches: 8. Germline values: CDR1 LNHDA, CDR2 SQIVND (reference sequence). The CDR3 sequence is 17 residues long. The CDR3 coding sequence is TGTGCCAGTAGTATCGCTCTGGGGACAGGGGTCACCGGGGAGCTGTTTTTT. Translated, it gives CASSIALGTGVTGELFF.

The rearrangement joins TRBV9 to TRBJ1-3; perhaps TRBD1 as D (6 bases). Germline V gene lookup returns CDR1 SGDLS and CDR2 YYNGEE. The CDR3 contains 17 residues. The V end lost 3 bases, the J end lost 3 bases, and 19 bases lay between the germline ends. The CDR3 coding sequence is TGTGCCAGCAGCGCAAACATCGGGCAGGGGAGTGGAAACACCATATATTTT. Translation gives CASSANIGQGSGNTIYF.